The 23 T cell receptor beta chains presented below share a single source sample, sequenced in a study of T cell changes during pregnancy in multiple sclerosis (dated by TCRdb to the late 2010s). Libraries came from the immunoSEQ multiplex PCR assay. TCRdb provides this immuneACCESS table in a form limited to in-frame rearrangements. Some clones are lacking; in checked studies, under half of them reflect an unresolved V gene, and why the rest are absent is not known. The sample table contains 84,000 or so clones; only one count was recorded for approximately 94% of them. The ten largest account for roughly 0.81% of the sample. This specimen consisted of peripheral blood, obtained in the third trimester of pregnancy. The receptor set was obtained from a female donor with multiple sclerosis, enrolled in a pregnancy study.

V and J are TRBV27 and TRBJ2-7; 7 nucleotides match TRBD2. Germline values: CDR1 MNHEY, CDR2 SMNVEV (reference sequence). V lost 5 bases and J lost 4; bases outside the gene matches: 8. The CDR3 length is 14 residues. CDR3 nucleotides: TGTGCCAGCAGTAGGGGTGGGAGGGAGTACGAGCAGTACTTC. This sequence encodes CASSRGGREYEQYF.

The chain carries TRBV7-9 and TRBJ2-7; 8 nucleotides align to TRBD1. V gave up 5 bases and J gave up 2 bases; unmatched junction bases: 5. The CDR3 is made up of 14 amino acids. Germline values: CDR1 SEHNR, CDR2 FQNEAQ (reference sequence). CDR3 DNA: TGTGCCAGCAGCGGGCAGGGACAGGCCTACGAGCAGTACTTC. Its protein product is CASSGQGQAYEQYF.

The chain joins TRBV9 to TRBJ1-1; D gene unclear. Germline assignment: CDR1 SGDLS and CDR2 YYNGEE. This CDR3 region has 13 residues. The V gene lost 4 bases and the J gene lost 3 bases, with 10 bases spanning the gap. Here the CDR3 DNA reads TGTGCCAGCAGCTCCCAGTTTGACACTGAAGCTTTCTTT. Amino acid sequence: CASSSQFDTEAFF.

The chain employs TRBV4-1 and TRBJ1-2; no clear D. Germline CDR1 reads MGHRA; CDR2 reads YSYEKL. The CDR3 runs to 14 residues. The ends were cut back, 1 base at V and 8 bases at J, with 14 bases in the middle. CDR3 nucleotide sequence: TGCGCCAGCAGCCAAGGCGGGCAGGTCCGCGGCTACACCTTC. It codes for CASSQGGQVRGYTF.

The chain joins TRBV2 to TRBJ1-5; D may be TRBD1 (5 bases). V was shortened by 3 bases and J by 2 bases, with 11 bases between the two germline ends. The CDR3 covers 15 residues. The germline CDR1 and CDR2 sequences are SNHLY and FYNNEI. CDR3 nucleotides: TGTGCCAGCAGTGAGGATGCGACAGGCAATCAGCCCCAGCATTTT. It encodes CASSEDATGNQPQHF.

This sequence joins TRBV5-6 and TRBJ2-2, with 10 bases lining up with TRBD1. Trimming took 1 base from V and 5 from J; bases not matched to a gene: 2. Germline-derived CDR1 and CDR2 are SGHDT and YYEEEE. The CDR3 spans 15 residues. The CDR3 region has the DNA TGTGCCAGCAGCTTGATGGGACAGGGGACCGGGGAGCTGTTTTTT. It codes for CASSLMGQGTGELFF.

This rearrangement joins TRBV6-6 to TRBJ1-5; 8 bases are a match to TRBD1. There are 16 residues in the CDR3. Per the germline V gene, CDR1 is MNHNY and CDR2 is SVGAGI (reference sequence). V was pared by 2 bases and J by 5 bases, with 8 bases of the junction left unmatched. This chain's CDR3 is CASSYAGRGLDQPQHF. The CDR3 DNA sequence: TGTGCCAGCAGTTACGCAGGCAGGGGGCTGGATCAGCCCCAGCATTTT.

This clone is a singleton in its sample. J is TRBJ2-2 and V is TRBV4-3, with D tentatively TRBD1 (6 bases). Germline V lookup: CDR1 LGHNA, CDR2 YSLEER. V lost 5 bases to trimming and J lost 6 bases, with 16 bases between them. The CDR3 sequence is 15 residues long. The CDR3 is CASSYTGLLAGELFF. As DNA, the CDR3 is TGCGCCAGCAGCTACACAGGGCTTTTGGCCGGGGAGCTGTTTTTT.

The J gene is TRBJ2-1, the V gene TRBV27, with TRBD2 identical over 10 bases. J lost 6 bases, V lost 6 bases, and 8 bases had no gene match. Germline values: CDR1 MNHEY, CDR2 SMNVEV (reference sequence). This CDR3 has 15 residues. The CDR3 reads CASRRLAGVVNEQFF. CDR3 bases: TGTGCCAGCAGAAGACTAGCGGGTGTGGTCAATGAGCAGTTCTTC.

A few counts support this clone. The J gene is TRBJ1-1, the V gene TRBV18, with unresolved D. The CDR3 has 14 amino acids. Germline-derived CDR1 and CDR2 are KGHSH and LQKENI. V was pared by 2 bases and J by 4 bases, with 11 bases between. The DNA of the CDR3 is TGTGCCAGCTCACCAGGGCAGTCAGGCACTGAAGCTTTCTTT. Its translation is CASSPGQSGTEAFF.

In its sample, this clone was seen once. The J gene is TRBJ2-5, the V gene TRBV7-2; possible D gene TRBD1, 7 bases. The CDR3 has 16 amino acids. V dropped 7 bases and J dropped 3 bases, with 21 bases sitting between them. Germline loops: CDR1 SGHTA, CDR2 FQGNSA. CDR3 residues: CASTPGGQMAKETQYF. CDR3 bases: TGTGCCAGCACTCCCGGGGGACAGATGGCTAAAGAGACCCAGTACTTC. Variable domain in full (rest from reference TRBV7-2 and TRBJ2-5): GAGVSQSPSNKVTEKGKDVELRCDPISGHTALYWYRQSLGQGLEFLIYFQGNSAPDKSGLPSDRFSAERTGGSVSTLTIQRTQQEDSAVYLCASTPGGQMAKETQYFGPGTRLLVL.

The chain employs TRBV4-3 and TRBJ2-5; 9 positions agree with TRBD1. V lost 10 bases to trimming and J lost 4 bases; unmatched junction nucleotides: 10. Germline V lookup: CDR1 LGHNA, CDR2 YSLEER. There are 14 residues in the CDR3. CDR3 coding DNA: TGCGCCAAACCCGGGACAGGGCCTTTAGAGACCCAGTACTTC. Translating gives CAKPGTGPLETQYF.

This chain links TRBV7-9 with TRBJ2-7, with 8 positions matching TRBD1. CDR3 size: 13 residues. CDR1 SEHNR and CDR2 FQNEAQ come from the germline V gene (reference sequence). The ends lost 10 bases at V and 1 base at J; junction bases unmatched: 6. The CDR3 is CAIHRGESYEQYF. CDR3 in DNA: TGTGCCATCCACAGGGGGGAGTCCTACGAGCAGTACTTC.

The chain is built from TRBV30 and TRBJ2-1; D ambiguous. Trimming took off 1 base at V and 12 bases at J, with 7 bases between the two ends. Germline V CDR1 and CDR2: GTSNPN, SVGIG (reference sequence). There are 10 residues in the CDR3. The CDR3 here is CAWSGHWQFF. CDR3 DNA sequence: TGTGCCTGGAGTGGGCATTGGCAGTTCTTC.

V gene TRBV28 combines with J gene TRBJ2-5, with 10 positions matching TRBD1. Germline CDR1 and CDR2: MDHEN and SYDVKM. The junction had 14 bases not matched to a gene; V was cut back by 6 bases and J by 4 bases. The CDR3 sequence is 17 residues long. In DNA form, the CDR3 reads TGTGCCAGCAGGCACCTGGACAGGGGGGATTCAAGAGAGACCCAGTACTTC. Translated: CASRHLDRGDSRETQYF.

A word on this clone: Other DNA sequences within the sample encode an identical CDR3. This chain connects TRBV30 to TRBJ1-5; perhaps TRBD1 as D (5 bases). The V gene lost 5 bases and the J gene lost 4 bases, with 12 bases spanning the gap. Germline V lookup: CDR1 GTSNPN, CDR2 SVGIG (reference sequence). This CDR3 spans 13 amino acids. The CDR3 DNA reads TGTGCCTGGTCGGGAGGGGCGAATCAGCCCCAGCATTTT. This translates into CAWSGGANQPQHF.

This chain uses TRBV6-1 with TRBJ2-7; 7 positions match TRBD1. Germline CDR1 reads MNHNS; CDR2 reads SASEGT. V trimming: 6 bases; J trimming: 7 bases; junction bases outside the gene matches: 12. CDR3 length equals 14 residues. DNA of the CDR3: TGTGCCAGCAGCAGACAGGGCCCCTTCGGGGAGCAGTACTTC. It translates to CASSRQGPFGEQYF.

This clone showed up just once. The V and J genes are TRBV29-1 and TRBJ1-4; TRBD1 matches at 8 bases. The trim removed 6 bases at V and 8 bases at J, leaving 11 bases unmatched. CDR3 length equals 14 residues. Germline lookup yields CDR1 SQVTM and CDR2 ANQGSEA. In DNA, the CDR3 is TGCAGCGTCAGGGGGGACAGGAGAGAGGAAAAACTGTTTTTT. It yields the protein CSVRGDRREEKLFF.

This sequence joins TRBV30 and TRBJ2-7; the match to TRBD1 covers 11 bases. Germline loops: CDR1 GTSNPN, CDR2 SVGIG (reference sequence). The CDR3 spans 13 residues. Trimming took 3 bases from V and 3 from J; bases not matched to a gene: 1. The CDR3 here is CAWRGTGGYEQYF. CDR3 in DNA: TGTGCCTGGAGGGGGACAGGGGGCTACGAGCAGTACTTC.

V and J are TRBV27 and TRBJ2-1, with TRBD1 identical over 9 bases. The CDR3 has 15 residues. Germline V CDR1 and CDR2: MNHEY, SMNVEV (reference sequence). After removal of 5 bases from V and 4 bases from J, the junction contained 6 bases not matched to a gene. CDR3: CASSGQGRFYNEQFF. As DNA, the CDR3 is TGTGCCAGCAGTGGACAGGGGAGGTTTTACAATGAGCAGTTCTTC.

This chain links TRBV10-2 with TRBJ2-3; possibly TRBD1 for D (6 bases). Per germline, CDR1 WSHSY and CDR2 SAAADI. Deletions cut 6 bases from V and 6 bases from J, with 22 bases between. CDR3 size: 16 residues. CDR3: CASRGGWLAPEDTQYF. The CDR3 nucleotides read TGCGCCAGCAGAGGGGGTTGGCTAGCCCCCGAGGATACGCAGTATTTT.

The chain employs TRBV28 and TRBJ2-7; 8 nucleotides line up with TRBD2. The CDR3 spans 14 residues. Per germline, CDR1 MDHEN and CDR2 SYDVKM. The J segment lost 4 bases and the V segment lost 8 bases, leaving 10 bases of the junction unmatched. The CDR3 region is CASLRGGDLYEQYF. For the CDR3, the DNA is TGTGCCAGCCTTCGGGGGGGGGACCTTTACGAGCAGTACTTC.

The chain couples TRBV6-1 to TRBJ1-2, with TRBD1 matching 8 bases. With V trimmed by 8 bases and J by 5 bases, 1 base remained unmatched. CDR1 and CDR2 from the germline V gene are MNHNS and SASEGT. The CDR3 loop spans 11 amino acids. CDR3 nucleotides: TGTGCCAGCGGACAGGGTTATGGCTACACCTTC. This sequence encodes CASGQGYGYTF.